This T cell receptor beta chain originates from a study of regulatory and conventional T cells in RAG deficiency. Clones were read by immunoSEQ multiplex PCR, and TCRdb kept only the in-frame ones, dropping some. The sample holds fewer than 35,000 clones, about 88% seen once. The germline V gene has CDR1 SGDLS and CDR2 YYNGEE. The V gene end was trimmed by 0 bases and the J gene end by 0 bases; junction bases not matched to a gene: 4. This CDR3 has 16 amino acids. As for this clone: The antigen is undetermined.

Findings and limits, study-wide: In Omenn syndrome, Treg and Tconv repertoires overlapped >85%. Shannon entropy was markedly lower and Simpson indices higher in RAG-deficient patients than control T-cell subsets.

These data were also filed under a second study, of regulatory T cells. That study reports: The PCR used 52 TRBV and 13 TRBJ primers.

The V and J genes are TRBV9 and TRBJ2-3, with 7 bases identical to TRBD2. This receptor was taken from a human donor in good health. Sequencing was performed on CD8+ T cells sorted from blood. CDR3 DNA sequence: TGTGCCAGCAGCGTAGGCTCTAGCGGTAGCACAGATACGCAGTATTTT. Translated: CASSVGSSGSTDTQYF.